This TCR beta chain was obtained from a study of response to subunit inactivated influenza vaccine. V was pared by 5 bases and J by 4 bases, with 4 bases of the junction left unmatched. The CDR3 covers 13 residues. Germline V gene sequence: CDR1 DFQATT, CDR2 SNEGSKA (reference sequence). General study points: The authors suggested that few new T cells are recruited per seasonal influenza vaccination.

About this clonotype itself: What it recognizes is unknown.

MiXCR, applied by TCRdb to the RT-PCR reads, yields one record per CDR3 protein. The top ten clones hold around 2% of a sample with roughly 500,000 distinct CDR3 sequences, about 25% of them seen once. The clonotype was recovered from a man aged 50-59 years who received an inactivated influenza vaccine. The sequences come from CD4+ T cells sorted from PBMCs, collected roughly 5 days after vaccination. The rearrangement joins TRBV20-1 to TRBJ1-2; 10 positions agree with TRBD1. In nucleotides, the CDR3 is TGCAGTGCTCCGAGGACAGGGGGCTATGGCTACACCTTC. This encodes CSAPRTGGYGYTF.